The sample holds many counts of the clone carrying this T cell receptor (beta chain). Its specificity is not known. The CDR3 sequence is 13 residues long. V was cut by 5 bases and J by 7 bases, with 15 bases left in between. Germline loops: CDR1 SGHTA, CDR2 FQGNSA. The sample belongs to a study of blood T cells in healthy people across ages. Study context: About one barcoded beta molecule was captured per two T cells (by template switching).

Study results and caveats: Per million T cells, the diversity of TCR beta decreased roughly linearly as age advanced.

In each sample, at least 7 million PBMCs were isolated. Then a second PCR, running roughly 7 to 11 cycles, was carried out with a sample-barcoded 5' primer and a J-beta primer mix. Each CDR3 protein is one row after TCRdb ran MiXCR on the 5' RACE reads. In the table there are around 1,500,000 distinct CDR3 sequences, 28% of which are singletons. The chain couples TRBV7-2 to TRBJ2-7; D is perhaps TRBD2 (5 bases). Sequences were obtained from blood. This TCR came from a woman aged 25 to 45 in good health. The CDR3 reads CASSPGGFYEQYF. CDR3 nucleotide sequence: TGTGCCAGCAGCCCAGGAGGCTTCTATGAGCAGTACTTC. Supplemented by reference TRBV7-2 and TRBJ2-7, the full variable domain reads GAGVSQSPSNKVTEKGKDVELRCDPISGHTALYWYRQSLGQGLEFLIYFQGNSAPDKSGLPSDRFSAERTGGSVSTLTIQRTQQEDSAVYLCASSPGGFYEQYFGPGTRLTVT.